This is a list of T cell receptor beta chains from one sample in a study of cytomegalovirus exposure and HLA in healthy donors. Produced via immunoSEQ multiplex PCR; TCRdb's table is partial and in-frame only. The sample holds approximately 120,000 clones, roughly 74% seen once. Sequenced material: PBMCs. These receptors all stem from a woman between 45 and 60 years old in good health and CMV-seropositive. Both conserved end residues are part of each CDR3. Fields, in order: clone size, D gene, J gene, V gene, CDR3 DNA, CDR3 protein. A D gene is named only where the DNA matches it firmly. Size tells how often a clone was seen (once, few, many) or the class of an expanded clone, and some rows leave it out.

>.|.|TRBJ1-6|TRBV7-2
TGTGCCAGCAGCTTAGAGCAGGGTCTAAGGGCACCCCTCCACTTT
CASSLEQGLRAPLHF
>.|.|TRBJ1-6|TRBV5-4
TGTGCCAGCAGCTCGGGAGGAAATTCACCCCTCCACTTT
CASSSGGNSPLHF
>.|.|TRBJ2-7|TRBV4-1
TGCGCCAGCAGCCAACCCGAGCTAGCAGGCGAGCAGTACTTC
CASSQPELAGEQYF
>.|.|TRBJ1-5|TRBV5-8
TGTGCCAGCAGCTGGCTTGGGACAACTAATCAGCCCCAGCATTTT
CASSWLGTTNQPQHF
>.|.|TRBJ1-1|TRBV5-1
TGCGCCAGCAGCCCTCGACAGCAAACAAACACTGAAGCTTTCTTT
CASSPRQQTNTEAFF
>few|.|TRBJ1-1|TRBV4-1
TGCGCCAGCAGCCAAACCGGGACATTGAACACTGAAGCTTTCTTT
CASSQTGTLNTEAFF
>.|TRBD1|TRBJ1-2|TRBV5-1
TGCGCCAGCAGCTCCGGGACAGGGAACGGCTACACCTTC
CASSSGTGNGYTF
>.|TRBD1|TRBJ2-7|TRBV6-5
TGTGCCAGCAGTTACACAGGGGCCGAGCAGTACTTC
CASSYTGAEQYF
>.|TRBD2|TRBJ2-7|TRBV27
TGTGCCAGCAGTTTCCTAGCGGGGGGAAGTGAGCAGTACTTC
CASSFLAGGSEQYF
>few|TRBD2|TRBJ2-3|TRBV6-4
TGTGCCAGCAGTAGCGGGGGTGGCACAGATACGCAGTATTTT
CASSSGGGTDTQYF
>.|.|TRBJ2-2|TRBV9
TGTGCCAGCAGCGTTTCCCTGAACACCGGGGAGCTGTTTTTT
CASSVSLNTGELFF
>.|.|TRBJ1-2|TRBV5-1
TGCGCCAGCAGCTTGATGAGGGCAGACTATGGCTACACCTTC
CASSLMRADYGYTF
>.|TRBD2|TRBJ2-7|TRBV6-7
TGTGCCAGCAGTTACCCCGCTAGCGGGGGTCCCTTCTACGAGCAGTACTTC
CASSYPASGGPFYEQYF
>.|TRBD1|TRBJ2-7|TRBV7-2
TGTGCCAGCAGCCCAGGCGGGACAGGGCTAGGCGAGCAGTACTTC
CASSPGGTGLGEQYF
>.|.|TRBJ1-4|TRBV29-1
TGCAGCGCGCTAACTTACAGGGAAAAACTGTTTTTT
CSALTYREKLFF
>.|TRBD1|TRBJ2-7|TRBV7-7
TGTGCCAGCAGCTCGGACAGGGGTGGCGAGCAGTACTTC
CASSSDRGGEQYF
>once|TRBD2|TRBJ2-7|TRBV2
TGTGCCAGTCGGGGGGGGGTATCCGAGCAGTACTTC
CASRGGVSEQYF
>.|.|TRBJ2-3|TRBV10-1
TGCGCCAGCAGTGGCGGGCGGACAGATACGCAGTATTTT
CASSGGRTDTQYF
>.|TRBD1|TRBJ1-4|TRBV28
TGTGCCAGCAGTTTAGCAGGGGGTGGTAGTGAAAAACTGTTTTTT
CASSLAGGGSEKLFF
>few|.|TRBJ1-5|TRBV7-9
TGTTCCAGCAGCAACAGGGATCAGCCCCAGCATTTT
CSSSNRDQPQHF
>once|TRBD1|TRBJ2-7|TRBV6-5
TGTGCCACCGGACAGGGGGCCTTCTACGAGCAGTACTTC
CATGQGAFYEQYF
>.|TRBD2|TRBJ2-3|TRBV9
TGTGCCAGCAGCGTAGCCCCGGGGGGAGGAATAGATACGCAGTATTTT
CASSVAPGGGIDTQYF